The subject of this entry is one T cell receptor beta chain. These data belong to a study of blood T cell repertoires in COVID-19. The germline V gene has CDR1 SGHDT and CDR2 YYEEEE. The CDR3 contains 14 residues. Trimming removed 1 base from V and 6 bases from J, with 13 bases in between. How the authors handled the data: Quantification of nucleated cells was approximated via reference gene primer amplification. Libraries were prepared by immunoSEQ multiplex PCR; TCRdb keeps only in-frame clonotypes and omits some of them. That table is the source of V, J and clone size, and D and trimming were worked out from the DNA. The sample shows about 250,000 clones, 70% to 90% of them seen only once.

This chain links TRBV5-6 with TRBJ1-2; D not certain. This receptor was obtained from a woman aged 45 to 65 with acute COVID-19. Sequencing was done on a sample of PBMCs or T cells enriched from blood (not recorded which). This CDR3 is CASSLITGSHGYTF. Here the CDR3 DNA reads TGTGCCAGCAGCTTGATCACTGGGAGCCATGGCTACACCTTC.